The rows below give T cell receptor beta chains drawn from one sample of a study of Graves' ophthalmopathy and Graves' hyperthyroidism. TCRdb re-analysed the multiplex PCR reads in MiXCR, keeping a single row per CDR3 protein. The sample carries nearly 400,000 distinct CDR3 sequences, approximately 20% recorded once. Material: peripheral blood. The origin of the receptors is a woman aged 18-29 years with Graves' ophthalmopathy. CDR3s leave out the opening cysteine and the closing phenylalanine or tryptophan. D genes are given only for firm matches.

d_call: NA; j_call: TRBJ1-1; v_call: TRBV28; cdr3_aa: ASSSPWGFEAF
d_call: NA; j_call: TRBJ1-5; v_call: TRBV27; cdr3_aa: ASSPGQPGPQH
d_call: NA; j_call: TRBJ2-6; v_call: TRBV3-1; cdr3_aa: ASSPDGGAPGANVLT
d_call: NA; j_call: TRBJ2-5; v_call: TRBV19; cdr3_aa: ASSMSGVVETQY
d_call: TRBD1; j_call: TRBJ2-2; v_call: TRBV7-2; cdr3_aa: ASSRQGANTGELF
d_call: NA; j_call: TRBJ2-2; v_call: TRBV6-2/TRBV6-3; cdr3_aa: ASSFNRVASGELF
d_call: NA; j_call: TRBJ1-5; v_call: TRBV30; cdr3_aa: AWRGGGSNQPQH
d_call: NA; j_call: TRBJ2-7; v_call: TRBV6-2/TRBV6-3; cdr3_aa: ASSLMTWTTPYEQY
d_call: NA; j_call: TRBJ1-2; v_call: TRBV5-1; cdr3_aa: ASSEGLPINYGYT
d_call: NA; j_call: TRBJ1-1; v_call: TRBV29-1; cdr3_aa: SVEGPGMTEAF
d_call: NA; j_call: TRBJ1-5; v_call: TRBV15; cdr3_aa: ATDSGGPNQPQH
d_call: TRBD1; j_call: TRBJ2-5; v_call: TRBV11-2; cdr3_aa: ASSLDGDRNYQETQY
d_call: TRBD1; j_call: TRBJ2-2; v_call: TRBV12-3/TRBV12-4; cdr3_aa: ASSPPGTGDTGELF
d_call: TRBD1; j_call: TRBJ1-2; v_call: TRBV30; cdr3_aa: AWSVMGTGGYYGYT